The clone carrying this TCR beta chain was seen many times. Its antigen is undetermined. These data are taken from a study of early T cells in non-severe SARS-CoV-2 infection. Study overall: Unsorted whole blood bulk RNA was sequenced, with unpaired chains. General study results and limits: Private and CD4 specificities were missed by VDJdb matching, which favored anti-spike CD8 responses.

V was pared by 6 bases and J by 7 bases, with 9 bases of the junction left unmatched. CDR1 DFQATT and CDR2 SNEGSKA come from the germline V gene (reference sequence). The CDR3 length is 15 residues. Attached unique molecular identifiers marked individual cDNA molecules. TCRdb passed the 5' RACE reads through MiXCR, listing each CDR3 protein once. The repertoire includes 35,000 to 45,000 distinct CDR3 sequences, approximately 10% of them detected once, and about 12% sits in the top ten. The chain uses TRBV20-1 and TRBJ1-4, with 12 bases lining up with TRBD1. The clonotype comes from an adult who was a healthcare worker with PCR-confirmed SARS-CoV-2 infection or an uninfected control (not recorded which). Material: whole blood. CDR3 sequence (DNA): TGCAGTGCGTACCCGGGACAGGGGGCGCTTGAAAAACTGTTTTTT. This gives the protein CSAYPGQGALEKLFF.